This T cell receptor (delta chain) comes out of a study of γδ T cells in repeated Plasmodium falciparum infection. Gammadelta T cells were flow-sorted from PBMC into Vgamma9/Vdelta2+ and Vdelta2-negative populations for bulk analysis. TCRdb reprocessed the multiplex PCR reads using CATT. The sample shows roughly 86,000 delta-chain clones, around 1.4% of them seen only once. Germline-derived CDR1 and CDR2 are TVYSNPD and GDNSRS (reference sequence). The CDR3 covers 16 residues. J was trimmed by 2 bases and V by 2 bases; bases with no gene match: 13. On this clone itself: With a far larger clone one base away, a read error is the likely cause. The same CDR3 is also encoded by other DNA sequences in this sample.

This clonotype was obtained from a pool of human donors (malaria-infected and uninfected, not separated). This chain uses TRDV3 with TRDJ1, with 8 bases matching TRDD3. Germline matching of the DNA provided the J gene here, since TCRdb leaves it blank. The sequenced sample was gamma-delta T cells from blood. The CDR3 DNA is TGTGCCTTTTTCGGGATACGCACCTCGTATACCGATAAACTCATCTTT. This encodes CAFFGIRTSYTDKLIF. Based on the CDR3 plus reference TRDV3 and TRDJ1, the full variable domain is CDKVTQSSPDQTVASGSEVVLLCTYDTVYSNPDLFWYRIRPDYSFQFVFYGDNSRSEGADFTQGRFSVKHILTQKAFHLVISPVRTEDSATYYCAFFGIRTSYTDKLIFGKGTRVTVEP.